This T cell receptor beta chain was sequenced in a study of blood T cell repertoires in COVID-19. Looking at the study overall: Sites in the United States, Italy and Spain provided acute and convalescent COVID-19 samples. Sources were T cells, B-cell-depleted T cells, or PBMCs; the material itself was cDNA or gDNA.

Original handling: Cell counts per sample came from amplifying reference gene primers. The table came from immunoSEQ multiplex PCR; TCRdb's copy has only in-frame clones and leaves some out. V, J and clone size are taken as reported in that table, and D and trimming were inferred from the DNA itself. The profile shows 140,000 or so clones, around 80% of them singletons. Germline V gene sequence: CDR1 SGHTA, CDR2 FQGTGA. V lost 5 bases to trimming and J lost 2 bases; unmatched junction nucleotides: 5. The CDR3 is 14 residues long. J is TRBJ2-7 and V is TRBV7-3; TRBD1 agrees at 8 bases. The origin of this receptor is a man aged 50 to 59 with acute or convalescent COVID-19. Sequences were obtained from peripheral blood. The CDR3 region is CASSPGGGTYEQYF. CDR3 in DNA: TGTGCCAGCAGCCCAGGGGGCGGAACCTACGAGCAGTACTTC.